The 7 T cell receptor beta chains reported below all come from one sample, sequenced in a study of T cell repertoires in cytomegalovirus infection. Their specific antigens are unknown. One entry per CDR3 protein results from TCRdb running MiXCR on the reads. The table lists around 770,000 distinct CDR3 sequences, 25% to 30% of them singletons. The sample consisted of cultured CD8+ T cells from PBMCs, taken from culture after CMV antigen stimulation. These receptors all come from a human donor in good health (CMV status not recorded). Some clones in this sample may be carry-over from other donors' samples.

This clonotype appeared many times. The chain employs TRBV7-8 and TRBJ2-3; 10 bases are a match to TRBD2. The germline CDR1 and CDR2 sequences are SGHVS and FQNEAQ. J lost 4 bases, V lost 4 bases, and 8 bases had no gene match. This CDR3 has 16 amino acids. CDR3 sequence (DNA): TGTGCCAGCAGCTATTTAGCGGGGGGTAAGGCAGATACGCAGTATTTT. Translation: CASSYLAGGKADTQYF.

The chain combines TRBV7-6 with TRBJ2-1; D gene ambiguous. Trimming pared 3 bases from V and 5 bases from J, leaving 14 bases between. The germline V gene has CDR1 SGHVS and CDR2 FNYEAQ. This CDR3 has 15 residues. The CDR3 bases are TGTGCCAGCAGCTTGTATGCAGGTCTAAACAATGAGCAGTTCTTC. Translated: CASSLYAGLNNEQFF.

This chain joins TRBV27 and TRBJ2-3, with a weak D call TRBD1 (6 bases). The CDR3 loop spans 12 amino acids. V was cut by 8 bases and J by 4 bases, with 10 bases left in between. Germline V CDR1 and CDR2: MNHEY, SMNVEV (reference sequence). CDR3 sequence (DNA): TGTGCCAGCGGACGGACAGCAGATACGCAGTATTTT. This encodes CASGRTADTQYF.

At least ten counts were recorded for this clonotype. This sequence joins TRBV7-6 and TRBJ1-1; D is ambiguous. Germline lookup yields CDR1 SGHVS and CDR2 FNYEAQ. The CDR3 sequence is 13 residues long. V was pared by 4 bases and J by 3 bases, with 9 bases between. The DNA of the CDR3 is TGTGCCAGCAGCTCAATTACGGACACTGAAGCTTTCTTT. It specifies CASSSITDTEAFF.

The V and J genes are TRBV6-2 or TRBV6-3 and TRBJ1-2, with 7 bases fitting TRBD1. Germline CDR1 reads MNHEY; CDR2 reads SVGEGT. Germline trimming cut 5 bases from V and 4 bases from J; bases unmatched to any gene: 10. CDR3 size: 15 residues. The CDR3 reads CASSPVSQGTYGYTF. CDR3 sequence (DNA): TGTGCCAGCAGTCCTGTATCACAGGGGACCTATGGCTACACCTTC.

This clonotype was observed at least ten times. This chain uses TRBV7-2 with TRBJ2-7, with 9 nucleotides matching TRBD1. V trimming: 3 bases; J trimming: 5 bases; junction bases outside the gene matches: 5. The CDR3 has 14 amino acids. Germline V gives CDR1 SGHTA, CDR2 FQGNSA. The CDR3 region is CASSLGGTGNEQYV. In DNA form, the CDR3 reads TGTGCCAGCAGCTTGGGAGGGACAGGGAACGAGCAGTACGTC.

The table lists this clonotype with a count of one. This chain joins TRBV6-6 and TRBJ1-2; possible D gene TRBD1, 5 bases. CDR3 length: 12 amino acids. In germline, CDR1 is MNHNY, CDR2 SVGAGI (reference sequence). Trimming left V 5 bases short and J 7 bases short, with 11 bases between. The CDR3 DNA is TGTGCCAGCAGTGAGAGGGGCACTGGCTACACCTTC. Protein sequence: CASSERGTGYTF.